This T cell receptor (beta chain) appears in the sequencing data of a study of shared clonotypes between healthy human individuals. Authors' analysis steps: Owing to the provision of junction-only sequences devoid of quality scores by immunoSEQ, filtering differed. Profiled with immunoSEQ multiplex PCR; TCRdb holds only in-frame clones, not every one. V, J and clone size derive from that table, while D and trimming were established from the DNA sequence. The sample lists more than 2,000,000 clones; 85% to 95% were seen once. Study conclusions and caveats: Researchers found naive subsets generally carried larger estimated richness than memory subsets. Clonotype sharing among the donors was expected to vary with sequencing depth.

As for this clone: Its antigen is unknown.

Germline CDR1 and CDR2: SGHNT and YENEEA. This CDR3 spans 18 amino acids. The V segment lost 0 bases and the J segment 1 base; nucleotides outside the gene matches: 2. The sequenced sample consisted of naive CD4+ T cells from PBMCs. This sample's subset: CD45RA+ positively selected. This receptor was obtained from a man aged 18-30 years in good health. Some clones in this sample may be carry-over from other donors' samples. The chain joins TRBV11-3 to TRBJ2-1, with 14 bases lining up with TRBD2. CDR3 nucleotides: TGTGCCAGCAGCTTAGAGGGACTAGCGGGGGTTTCCTACAATGAGCAGTTCTTC. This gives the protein CASSLEGLAGVSYNEQFF.